This TCR beta chain is from a study of T cells in Graves' hyperthyroidism and ophthalmopathy. Only a few counts were recorded for this clonotype. Antigen specificity is unknown. This CDR3 region has 14 residues. J gave up 1 base and V 4 bases, and 3 bases lay outside the gene matches. Germline V CDR1 and CDR2: LNHDA, SQIVND (reference sequence). Findings of the study overall: Ophthalmopathy could be told apart from stable hyperthyroidism with a 13 V-J model.

Amplification targeted TCR beta CDR3 regions from RNA transcripts. During a first-round RT-PCR of the TCR CDR3, the HTBI primer set was used. In TCRdb, the multiplex PCR reads were re-called with MiXCR into one record per CDR3 protein. The sample includes about 610,000 distinct CDR3 sequences, about 16% seen only once; the top ten take roughly 3%. This TCR derives from a woman aged 40 to 55 with Graves' ophthalmopathy. What was sequenced was blood. The chain employs TRBV19 and TRBJ1-1; 7 bases align to TRBD1. CDR3 in amino acids: CASSTGQENTEAFF. Here the CDR3 DNA reads TGTGCCAGTAGTACCGGACAGGAGAACACTGAAGCTTTCTTT.